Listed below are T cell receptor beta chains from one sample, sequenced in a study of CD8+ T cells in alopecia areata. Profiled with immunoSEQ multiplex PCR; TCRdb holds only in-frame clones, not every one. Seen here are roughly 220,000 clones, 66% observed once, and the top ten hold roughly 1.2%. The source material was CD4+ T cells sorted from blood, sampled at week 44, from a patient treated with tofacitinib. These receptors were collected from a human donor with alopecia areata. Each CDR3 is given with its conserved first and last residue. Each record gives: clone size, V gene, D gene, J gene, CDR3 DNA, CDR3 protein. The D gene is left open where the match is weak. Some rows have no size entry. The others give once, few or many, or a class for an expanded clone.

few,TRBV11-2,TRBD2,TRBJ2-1,TGTGCCAGCAGCCCGGACGGGGGGGGATACAATGAGCAGTTCTTC,CASSPDGGGYNEQFF
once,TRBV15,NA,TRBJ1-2,TGTGCCACCAGCATACACCGTCACTACACCTTC,CATSIHRHYTF
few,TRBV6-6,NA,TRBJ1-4,TGTGCCAGCTGGGAGGTTGTAGGGGAAAAACTGTTTTTT,CASWEVVGEKLFF
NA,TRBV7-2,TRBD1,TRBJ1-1,TGTGCCAGCAGCCGAAATCAAGGGGGCACCACTGAAGCTTTCTTT,CASSRNQGGTTEAFF
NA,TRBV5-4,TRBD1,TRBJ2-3,TGTGCCAGCAACTGGCTACAGGGGGCAAGCACAGATACGCAGTATTTT,CASNWLQGASTDTQYF
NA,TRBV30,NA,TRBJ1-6,TGTGCCTGGAGTGCCAGGGGTGACTCACCCCTCCACTTT,CAWSARGDSPLHF
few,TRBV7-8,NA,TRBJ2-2,TGTGCCAGCAGCTTAGTTTCCGGTCACACCGGGGAGCTGTTTTTT,CASSLVSGHTGELFF
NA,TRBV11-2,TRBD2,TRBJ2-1,TGTGCCAGCAGCCCCAGATCCCAACTAGCGGGGGTTAACAATGAGCAGTTCTTC,CASSPRSQLAGVNNEQFF
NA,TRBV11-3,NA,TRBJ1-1,TGTGCCAGCAGCGGAGGGACTTTTGAAGCTTTCTTT,CASSGGTFEAFF
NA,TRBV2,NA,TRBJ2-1,TGTGCCAGCAACATGGGTGTTAGCAATGAGCAGTTCTTC,CASNMGVSNEQFF
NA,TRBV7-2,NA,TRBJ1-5,TGTGCCAGCAGCTCAACAGCCTCCAATCAGCCCCAGCATTTT,CASSSTASNQPQHF
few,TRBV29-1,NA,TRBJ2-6,TGCAGCGTTGCGGACTCTGGGGCCAACGTCCTGACTTTC,CSVADSGANVLTF
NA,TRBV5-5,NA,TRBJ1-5,TGTGCCAGCAGCCTCAAGCAACTCAGCAATCAGCCCCAGCATTTT,CASSLKQLSNQPQHF
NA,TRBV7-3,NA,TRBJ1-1,TGTGCCAGCAGCTTAGGCAGCAACACTGAAGCTTTCTTT,CASSLGSNTEAFF
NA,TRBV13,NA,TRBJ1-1,TGTGCCAGCAGCCGGACACTGAACACTGAAGCTTTCTTT,CASSRTLNTEAFF
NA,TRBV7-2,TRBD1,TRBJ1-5,TGTGCCAGCAGCTTAGCCCGAGGGGGCGGCAAGCCCCAGCATTTT,CASSLARGGGKPQHF
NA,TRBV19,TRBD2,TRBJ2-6,TGTGCCAGTAGTCTGACTAGCGGGGGAGGATCCTCTGGGGCCAACGTCCTGACTTTC,CASSLTSGGGSSGANVLTF
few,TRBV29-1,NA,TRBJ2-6,TGCAGCGCCGCGCGGGGGACAGGGGCCAACGTCCTGACTTTC,CSAARGTGANVLTF
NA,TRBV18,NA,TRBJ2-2,TGTGCCAGCTCACCCCTGGGGAACGCGAACACCGGGGAGCTGTTTTTT,CASSPLGNANTGELFF
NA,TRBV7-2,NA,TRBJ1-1,TGTGCCAGCAGCTTTCAACAGGGCGGCACTGAAGCTTTCTTT,CASSFQQGGTEAFF
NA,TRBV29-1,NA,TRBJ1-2,TGCAGCGTTGAAGCGTGGACAGCCAACTATGGCTACACCTTC,CSVEAWTANYGYTF
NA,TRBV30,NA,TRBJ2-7,TGTGCCTGGAGTAATGCGGTGGACGAGCAGTACTTC,CAWSNAVDEQYF
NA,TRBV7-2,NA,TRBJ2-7,TGTGCCAGCAGCCTCGTGGCGGGGTCATCCTACGAGCAGTACTTC,CASSLVAGSSYEQYF
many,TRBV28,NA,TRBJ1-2,TGTGCCAGCAGTTCATCAGGGAAGTTGGCCTATGGCTACACCTTC,CASSSSGKLAYGYTF
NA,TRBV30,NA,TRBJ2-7,TGTGCCTGCCACCGCGGGGGCGGCTACGAGCAGTACTTC,CACHRGGGYEQYF
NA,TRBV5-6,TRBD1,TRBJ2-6,TGTGCCAGCAGCCAAGGACAGGGGGCTTCCCTCTCTGGGGCCAACGTCCTGACTTTC,CASSQGQGASLSGANVLTF